The entry below gives a single T cell receptor (beta chain) sequence along with its context. Its antigen is not identified. TCRdb passed the reads through MiXCR, listing each CDR3 protein once. The sample lists 450,000 to 650,000 distinct CDR3 sequences, almost 40% seen once, with 48% in the top ten. This sample was taken from a study of T cell repertoires in cytomegalovirus infection. Findings of the study overall: There were HLA-C-restricted CMV-specific TCR beta clonotypes dominating the ex vivo response.

This CDR3 region has 15 residues. Germline CDR1 and CDR2: SGHVS and FQNEAQ. The V gene lost 5 bases and the J gene lost 8 bases, with 16 bases spanning the gap. The material sequenced was cultured PBMCs, taken from culture after CMV antigen stimulation. The chain combines TRBV7-8 with TRBJ1-6; maybe TRBD1 (5 bases). The clonotype comes from a human donor in good health (CMV status not recorded). Some clones in this sample may be carry-over from other donors' samples. The CDR3 reads CASSGGTGPYSPLHF. For the CDR3, the DNA is TGTGCCAGCAGCGGGGGGACCGGACCGTATTCACCCCTCCACTTT.